One and the same sample provided the 17 T cell receptor beta chains below, sequenced in a study of T cells in Graves' hyperthyroidism and ophthalmopathy. RNA transcripts yielded amplified TCR beta CDR3 regions. HTBI primers were used for first-round RT-PCR of the TCR CDR3. TCRdb re-analysed the multiplex PCR reads in MiXCR, keeping a single row per CDR3 protein. The sample includes under 600,000 distinct CDR3 sequences, approximately 16% seen only once; the top ten take around 3.5%. Sequencing input: blood. The receptors originated from a woman in her thirties or forties with Graves' ophthalmopathy.

This clonotype has only a few counts. This chain uses TRBV2 with TRBJ2-1; maybe TRBD1 (6 bases). CDR1 and CDR2 (germline): SNHLY, FYNNEI. The CDR3 is made up of 14 amino acids. V was clipped by 3 bases and J by 3 bases, with 9 bases between them. The CDR3 here is CASSERTDYNEQFF. In DNA, the CDR3 is TGTGCCAGCAGTGAGAGGACAGACTACAATGAGCAGTTCTTC.

This clonotype was recorded at least ten times. The V and J genes are TRBV20-1 and TRBJ2-1; no firm D call. CDR1 is DFQATT, CDR2 SNEGSKA, per germline (reference sequence). CDR3 length: 14 amino acids. Trimming cost V 0 bases and J 5 bases, with 11 bases left between them. The CDR3 sequence: CSARDLGSHNEQFF. The CDR3 DNA is TGCAGTGCTAGAGATCTCGGCAGCCACAATGAGCAGTTCTTC.

This clonotype was recorded at least ten times. The chain carries TRBV3-1 and TRBJ2-7, with D unresolved. Germline V CDR1 and CDR2: LGHDT, YNNKEL (reference sequence). V shed 3 bases and J shed 3 bases, with 12 bases lying between them. The CDR3 runs to 14 residues. The CDR3 loop reads CASSHAGVGYEQYF. For the CDR3, the DNA is TGTGCCAGCAGCCATGCCGGAGTGGGCTACGAGCAGTACTTC.

This clonotype appeared a few times. The rearrangement joins TRBV27 to TRBJ2-1, with 7 bases fitting TRBD2. The germline gives CDR1 MNHEY, CDR2 SMNVEV (reference sequence). The CDR3 runs to 15 residues. V shed 6 bases and J 6 bases; nucleotides not matched to a gene: 11. The CDR3 spells CASSVSSGTCNEQFF. The CDR3 bases are TGTGCCAGCAGCGTCTCGAGCGGGACCTGCAATGAGCAGTTCTTC.

The chain links TRBV29-1 to TRBJ2-1, with no clear D. The germline V gene encodes CDR1 SQVTM and CDR2 ANQGSEA. This CDR3 has 15 amino acids. The germline V and J ends were trimmed by 6 bases and 5 bases, with 20 bases remaining between them. CDR3: CSVAHLVMSNNEQFF. CDR3 nucleotides: TGCAGCGTGGCCCATCTTGTAATGAGCAACAATGAGCAGTTCTTC.

This clonotype was detected ten times or more. CDR3 coding DNA: TGCAGTGCTCGTCAGGGTTCTGGGGCCAACGTCCTGACTTTC. Translating gives CSARQGSGANVLTF. The chain is built from TRBV20-1 and TRBJ2-6; tentative D call: TRBD1 (5 bases). There are 14 residues in the CDR3. Looked up from germline, CDR1 is DFQATT and CDR2 is SNEGSKA (reference sequence). V lost 5 bases and J lost 1, with 9 bases in between.

The chain recombines TRBV9 with TRBJ2-6, with 7 nucleotides matching TRBD2. Trimming at V came to 4 bases and at J to 4 bases, leaving 20 bases not matched to a gene. The germline gives CDR1 SGDLS, CDR2 YYNGEE. This CDR3 comprises 20 residues. CDR3 nucleotides: TGTGCCAGCAGCCCCGACGGTGACAGCGGGGTCGGTGGGGGGGCCAACGTCCTGACTTTC. It translates to CASSPDGDSGVGGGANVLTF.

This clonotype turned up a few times. CDR3 bases: TGCGCCAGCAGCCACGCCCCTCGGGGACAGGGGGCTTACCAATCTAACTATGGCTACACCTTC. It codes for CASSHAPRGQGAYQSNYGYTF. This chain uses TRBV4-1 with TRBJ1-2, with 12 bases lining up with TRBD1. V shed 3 bases and J 0 bases; nucleotides not matched to a gene: 17. Germline V CDR1 and CDR2: MGHRA, YSYEKL. CDR3 length: 21 amino acids.

This chain connects TRBV6-1 to TRBJ2-6; no definite D call. V lost 1 base and J lost 0, with 10 bases in between. The CDR3 loop spans 17 amino acids. Germline CDR1 MNHNS, CDR2 SASEGT. The CDR3 DNA reads as TGTGCCAGCAGTGAAGGGATAAACCTCTCTGGGGCCAACGTCCTGACTTTC. It codes for CASSEGINLSGANVLTF.

The table lists this clonotype with a few counts. The chain combines TRBV7-9 with TRBJ2-3; 8 bases fit TRBD2. The CDR3 spans 17 residues. The junction had 12 bases not matched to a gene; V was cut back by 5 bases and J by 2 bases. Per the germline V gene, CDR1 is SEHNR and CDR2 is FQNEAQ (reference sequence). The CDR3 is CASSPSPREGLTDTQYF. Written as DNA, the CDR3 is TGTGCCAGCAGCCCCTCCCCACGGGAGGGCCTCACAGATACGCAGTATTTT. The full variable domain, its missing parts supplied by reference TRBV7-9 and TRBJ2-3, is DTGVSQNPRHKITKRGQNVTFRCDPISEHNRLYWYRQTLGQGPEFLTYFQNEAQLEKSRLLSDRFSAERPKGSFSTLEIQRTEQGDSAMYLCASSPSPREGLTDTQYFGPGTRLTVL.

This clonotype was detected many times. J is TRBJ2-2 and V is TRBV9; 7 bases match TRBD2. The CDR3 spans 17 residues. The trim removed 0 bases at V and 3 bases at J, leaving 8 bases unmatched. The germline V gene has CDR1 SGDLS and CDR2 YYNGEE. The CDR3 reads CASSVAWASGYTGELFF. As DNA, the CDR3 is TGTGCCAGCAGCGTAGCTTGGGCTAGCGGATACACCGGGGAGCTGTTTTTT.

The rearrangement uses TRBV6-1 and TRBJ1-5; possibly TRBD1 for D (6 bases). This CDR3 contains 13 residues. Germline CDR1 MNHNS, CDR2 SASEGT. The V and J ends lost 5 bases and 9 bases respectively, with 14 bases between them. CDR3 bases: TGTGCCAGCAGTCGAGGGGGAGGGTGGCCCCAGCATTTT. It translates to CASSRGGGWPQHF.

The table lists this clonotype with a few counts. This sequence joins TRBV30 and TRBJ2-4, with TRBD1 as a possible D gene (7 bases). The CDR3 is 15 amino acids. Germline V gene sequence: CDR1 GTSNPN, CDR2 SVGIG (reference sequence). The CDR3 loop is CATTGRDSGKNIQYF. The CDR3 DNA follows: TGTGCTACGACAGGGAGAGATAGCGGCAAAAACATTCAGTACTTC. Filled out from reference TRBV30 and TRBJ2-4, the complete variable domain reads SQTIHQWPATLVQPVGSPLSLECTVEGTSNPNLYWYRQAAGRGLQLLFYSVGIGQISSEVPQNLSASRPQDRQFILSSKKLLLSDSGFYLCATTGRDSGKNIQYFGAGTRLSVL.

The chain is built from TRBV20-1 and TRBJ2-2, with D maybe TRBD2 (6 bases). V gave up 0 bases and J gave up 0 bases, with 11 bases separating them. This CDR3 spans 16 amino acids. CDR1 DFQATT and CDR2 SNEGSKA come from the germline V gene (reference sequence). DNA of the CDR3: TGCAGTGCTAGAGATGCGGGACGCCCGAACACCGGGGAGCTGTTTTTT. Translated, it gives CSARDAGRPNTGELFF.

Turning to this clonotype: This may stem from a read error, because a much larger clone lies one nucleotide away. The chain recombines TRBV6-1 with TRBJ1-1, with no clear D. With 3 bases removed from V and 1 base from J, the gap between germline ends came to 9 bases. CDR3 size: 14 residues. CDR1 is MNHNS, CDR2 SASEGT, per germline. The CDR3 sequence is CASSERVTNTEAFF. The DNA of the CDR3 is TGTGCCAGCAGTGAGAGAGTCACGAACACTGAAGCTTTCTTT.

This clonotype has a count of ten or more. The rearrangement uses TRBV28 and TRBJ2-7, with a weak D call TRBD1 (6 bases). Germline CDR1 reads MDHEN; CDR2 reads SYDVKM. Trimming cost V 2 bases and J 1 base, with 12 bases left between them. The CDR3 length is 15 residues. CDR3 loop: CASSLRGTRSYEQYF. The DNA for the CDR3 is TGTGCCAGCAGTTTAAGGGGGACGCGTTCCTACGAGCAGTACTTC.

The chain uses TRBV6-1 and TRBJ2-3; D call uncertain. The CDR3 contains 15 residues. Germline CDR1 is MNHNS and CDR2 is SASEGT. Trimming left V 2 bases short and J 2 bases short, with 11 bases between. As DNA, the CDR3 is TGTGCCAGCAGTGAACAGCCAAGGGCCACAGATACGCAGTATTTT. Translating gives CASSEQPRATDTQYF.